The rows below give T cell receptor beta chains drawn from one sample of a study of PD-1 blockade in classical Hodgkin lymphoma. The data were produced by immunoSEQ multiplex PCR, yet TCRdb's version contains in-frame clones alone and is incomplete. The table lists about 40,000 clones, 87% of them singletons, with approximately 8.8% in the top ten. Sequencing used peripheral blood mononuclear cells (PBMCs), obtained at baseline. The source of these receptors is a human donor with classical Hodgkin lymphoma. Each CDR3 is given with its conserved first and last residue. A D gene is named only where the DNA matches it firmly. Clone size, where shown, is once, few, many, or a class for clones that have expanded.

-,TRBJ1-1,TRBD1,TRBV19,CASSDRGLNTEAFF,TGTGCCAGTAGCGACAGGGGGCTGAACACTGAAGCTTTCTTT
few,TRBJ2-7,TRBD2,TRBV11-2,CASSLSWLAGPYEQYF,TGTGCCAGCAGCCTCTCCTGGCTAGCGGGGCCCTACGAGCAGTACTTC
once,TRBJ1-5,-,TRBV2,CASSENQGSQPQHF,TGTGCCAGCAGTGAAAACCAGGGCAGCCAGCCCCAGCATTTT
few,TRBJ2-6,TRBD2,TRBV6-4,CASRRTSGGFSGANVLTF,TGTGCCAGCAGACGGACTAGCGGGGGGTTCTCTGGGGCCAACGTCCTGACTTTC
few,TRBJ2-7,TRBD2,TRBV10-3,CAISEPGLAASYEQYF,TGTGCCATCAGTGAGCCGGGACTAGCGGCCTCCTACGAGCAGTACTTC
-,TRBJ2-2,-,TRBV7-2,CASSLARDVTGELFF,TGTGCCAGCAGCTTAGCCAGGGACGTCACCGGGGAGCTGTTTTTT
-,TRBJ2-5,TRBD2,TRBV29-1,CSATSGTEQETQYF,TGCAGCGCCACAAGCGGGACGGAGCAAGAGACCCAGTACTTC
-,TRBJ1-1,TRBD1,TRBV6-5,CASSYSSGQGEAEAFF,TGTGCCAGCAGTTACTCTTCTGGACAGGGGGAGGCTGAAGCTTTCTTT
few,TRBJ1-5,-,TRBV18,CASSPENNQPQHF,TGTGCCAGCTCACCCGAAAACAATCAGCCCCAGCATTTT
-,TRBJ1-2,TRBD1,TRBV9,CASSVGRDRGVPNYGYTF,TGTGCCAGCAGCGTAGGACGGGACAGGGGAGTCCCTAACTATGGCTACACCTTC
-,TRBJ2-5,-,TRBV6-5,CASKAETQYF,TGTGCCAGCAAGGCGGAGACCCAGTACTTC
-,TRBJ1-3,TRBD1,TRBV28,CASSRPGTGNSGNTIYF,TGTGCCAGCAGTCGTCCCGGGACAGGGAACTCTGGAAACACCATATATTTT
-,TRBJ2-1,TRBD2,TRBV9,CASSVGAGEDGYEQFF,TGTGCCAGCAGCGTAGGTGCGGGAGAGGATGGGTATGAGCAGTTCTTC
-,TRBJ2-7,-,TRBV6-5,CASSYFGGLEQYF,TGTGCCAGCAGTTACTTTGGGGGGCTGGAGCAGTACTTC
-,TRBJ2-2,-,TRBV7-2,CASSFQETGELFF,TGTGCCAGCAGCTTTCAGGAGACCGGGGAGCTGTTTTTT
-,TRBJ2-3,-,TRBV9,CASSFSSGQDTQYF,TGTGCCAGCAGCTTTTCCTCCGGTCAAGATACGCAGTATTTT
-,TRBJ2-7,-,TRBV6-5,CASSYTTREQYF,TGTGCCAGCAGTTACACCACAAGGGAGCAGTACTTC
once,TRBJ2-7,-,TRBV5-1,CASSSRESPYEQYF,TGCGCCAGCAGCTCCCGGGAAAGTCCCTACGAGCAGTACTTC
-,TRBJ2-3,TRBD2,TRBV9,CASSVGMGGSGTDTQYF,TGTGCCAGCAGCGTAGGAATGGGCGGGAGTGGAACAGATACGCAGTATTTT
-,TRBJ2-3,-,TRBV7-2,CASSSKRTGTDTQYF,TGTGCCAGCAGCTCAAAGAGGACAGGCACAGATACGCAGTATTTT
-,TRBJ1-3,-,TRBV7-2,CASSLAGRRAGASGNTIYF,TGTGCCAGCAGCCTAGCGGGGAGGCGGGCAGGGGCCTCTGGAAACACCATATATTTT
-,TRBJ2-7,-,TRBV5-4,CASSPRDGPYEQYF,TGTGCCAGCAGCCCCCGGGACGGCCCCTACGAGCAGTACTTC
-,TRBJ2-3,-,TRBV7-2,CASGLESGALTDTQYF,TGTGCCAGCGGGTTAGAGTCAGGGGCCCTCACAGATACGCAGTATTTT
-,TRBJ1-4,TRBD1,TRBV19,CASSRTGANEKLFF,TGTGCCAGTAGCCGGACAGGCGCAAATGAAAAACTGTTTTTT
-,TRBJ1-5,-,TRBV2,CASTWAANQPQHF,TGTGCCAGCACCTGGGCAGCCAATCAGCCCCAGCATTTT
-,TRBJ2-1,TRBD2,TRBV7-8,CASSQRGGRDEQFF,TGTGCCAGCAGCCAGCGGGGGGGCCGCGATGAGCAGTTCTTC
-,TRBJ2-7,TRBD1,TRBV6-5,CASSYSLGQREQYF,TGTGCCAGCAGTTATTCGCTGGGACAGCGCGAGCAGTACTTC
once,TRBJ2-3,-,TRBV5-1,CASSLLGGTPDTQYF,TGCGCCAGCAGCTTGTTGGGGGGGACACCAGATACGCAGTATTTT
-,TRBJ2-5,TRBD1,TRBV5-1,CASSLLGTGSPQETQYF,TGCGCCAGCAGCTTGCTAGGGACAGGGAGCCCCCAAGAGACCCAGTACTTC
-,TRBJ2-3,-,TRBV6-5,CASTRARTDTQYF,TGTGCCAGCACACGGGCCCGCACAGATACGCAGTATTTT
-,TRBJ2-7,TRBD2,TRBV14,CASSPRGLADPYEQYF,TGTGCCAGCAGCCCACGGGGACTAGCGGATCCCTACGAGCAGTACTTC
-,TRBJ1-6,TRBD1,TRBV10-3,CAIKGQVNSPLHF,TGTGCCATCAAGGGACAGGTTAATTCACCCCTCCACTTT
-,TRBJ1-1,TRBD1,TRBV10-2,CASSGQGNTEAFF,TGCGCCAGCAGCGGACAGGGGAACACTGAAGCTTTCTTT